One sample yielded the 4 T cell receptor beta chains listed below, sequenced in a study of human T cells and chemical hapten exposure. TCRdb reanalysed the 5' RACE reads using MiXCR and keeps one entry per CDR3 protein. The table lists 81,000 or so distinct CDR3 sequences, approximately 8% of them singletons, with 2% to 2.5% in the top ten. Unfractionated whole blood served as the source for total RNA extraction. The source is a male donor in good health.

This chain links TRBV7-9 with TRBJ1-5; no reliable D call. Germline values: CDR1 SEHNR, CDR2 FQNEAQ (reference sequence). This CDR3 region has 13 residues. Trimming removed 5 bases from V and 3 bases from J, with 8 bases in between. CDR3 sequence: CASSGSLNQPQHF. The CDR3 region has the DNA TGTGCCAGCAGCGGTAGTCTCAATCAGCCCCAGCATTTT.

This clonotype occurred many times. V usage is TRBV3-1 and J usage is TRBJ1-1, with D unclear. Trimming shortened V by 1 base and J by 3 bases, and 9 bases separated the two germline ends. The V gene's germline CDR1 is LGHDT and CDR2 YNNKEL (reference sequence). The CDR3 totals 14 residues. For the CDR3, the DNA is TGTGCCAGCAGCCAAGTGGTACGCGACACTGAAGCTTTCTTT. It specifies CASSQVVRDTEAFF.

This clonotype was counted many times. The J gene is TRBJ2-2, the V gene TRBV3-1, with TRBD2 as a possible D gene (7 bases). Deletions cut 4 bases from V and 5 bases from J, with 20 bases between. The CDR3 is 17 amino acids. The germline V gene has CDR1 LGHDT and CDR2 YNNKEL (reference sequence). This chain's CDR3 is CASSPPGAGDMTGELFF. CDR3 sequence (DNA): TGTGCCAGCAGCCCCCCGGGGGCGGGAGATATGACCGGGGAGCTGTTTTTT.

This clonotype was seen ten or more times. The chain employs TRBV12-3 or TRBV12-4 and TRBJ1-5, with 10 bases fitting TRBD1. This CDR3 region has 14 residues. V was pared by 3 bases and J by 6 bases, with 2 bases of the junction left unmatched. Here the CDR3 reads CASSFGQGVQPQHF. The CDR3 coding sequence is TGTGCCAGCAGTTTCGGACAGGGGGTTCAGCCCCAGCATTTT.